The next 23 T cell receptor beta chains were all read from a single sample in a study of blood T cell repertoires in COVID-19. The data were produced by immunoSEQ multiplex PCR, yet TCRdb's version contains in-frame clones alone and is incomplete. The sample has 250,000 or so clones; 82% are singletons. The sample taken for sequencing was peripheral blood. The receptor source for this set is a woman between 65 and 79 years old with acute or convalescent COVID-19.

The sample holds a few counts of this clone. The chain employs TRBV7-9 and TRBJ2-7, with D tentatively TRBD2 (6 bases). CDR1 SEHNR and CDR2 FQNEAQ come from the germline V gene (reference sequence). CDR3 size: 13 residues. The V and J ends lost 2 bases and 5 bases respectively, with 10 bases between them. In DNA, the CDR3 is TGTGCCAGCAGCTTATCGGGGGACCACGAGCAGTACTTC. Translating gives CASSLSGDHEQYF.

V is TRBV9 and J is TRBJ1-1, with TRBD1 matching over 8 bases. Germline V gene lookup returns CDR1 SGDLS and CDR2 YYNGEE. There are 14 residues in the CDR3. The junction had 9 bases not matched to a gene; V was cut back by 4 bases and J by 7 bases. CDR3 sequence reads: CASSPIGQGGEAFF. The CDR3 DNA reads TGTGCCAGCAGCCCCATCGGACAGGGTGGTGAAGCTTTCTTT.

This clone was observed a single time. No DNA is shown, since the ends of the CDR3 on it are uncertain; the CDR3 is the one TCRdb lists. The CDR3 is CASSFLAGGNEQFF. The chain has TRBV27 and TRBJ2-1; the table calls TRBD1, which could not be checked here. Germline CDR1 reads MNHEY; CDR2 reads SMNVEV (reference sequence). Ends included, the CDR3 has 14 residues.

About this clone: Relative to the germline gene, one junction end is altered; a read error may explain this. The CDR3 sequence: CASSQALAGGSYNEQFF. In nucleotides, the CDR3 is TGTGCCAGCAGTCAAGCCCTAGCGGGGGGTTCCTACAATGAGCAGTTCTTC. The chain links TRBV6-1 to TRBJ2-1; the match to TRBD2 covers 11 bases. The CDR3 extends over 17 amino acids. CDR1 and CDR2 (germline): MNHNS, SASEGT.

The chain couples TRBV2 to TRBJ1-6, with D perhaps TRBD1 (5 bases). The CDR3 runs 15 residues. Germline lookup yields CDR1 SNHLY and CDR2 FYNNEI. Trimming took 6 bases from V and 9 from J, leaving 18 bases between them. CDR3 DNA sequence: TGTGCCAGCAGCCGGGACTCCTCTTCGGGTTCACCCCTCCACTTT. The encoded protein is CASSRDSSSGSPLHF.

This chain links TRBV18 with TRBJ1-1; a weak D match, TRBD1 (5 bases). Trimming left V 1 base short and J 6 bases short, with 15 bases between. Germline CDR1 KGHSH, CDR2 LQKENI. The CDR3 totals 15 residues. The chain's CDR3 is CASSPRGETSSEAFF. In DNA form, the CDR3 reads TGTGCCAGCTCACCACGGGGGGAGACAAGTTCTGAAGCTTTCTTT.

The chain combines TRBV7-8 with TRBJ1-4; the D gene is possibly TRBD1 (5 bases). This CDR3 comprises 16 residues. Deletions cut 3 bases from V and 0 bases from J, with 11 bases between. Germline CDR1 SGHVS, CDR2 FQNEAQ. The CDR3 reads CASSFDRLATNEKLFF. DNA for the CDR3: TGTGCCAGCAGCTTTGACAGACTTGCAACTAATGAAAAACTGTTTTTT.

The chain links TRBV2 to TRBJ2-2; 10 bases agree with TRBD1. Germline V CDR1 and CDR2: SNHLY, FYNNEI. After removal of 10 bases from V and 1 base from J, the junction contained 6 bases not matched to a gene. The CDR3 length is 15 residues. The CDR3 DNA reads TGTGCCACCACCGACAGGGGGCTGAACACCGGGGAGCTGTTTTTT. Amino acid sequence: CATTDRGLNTGELFF.

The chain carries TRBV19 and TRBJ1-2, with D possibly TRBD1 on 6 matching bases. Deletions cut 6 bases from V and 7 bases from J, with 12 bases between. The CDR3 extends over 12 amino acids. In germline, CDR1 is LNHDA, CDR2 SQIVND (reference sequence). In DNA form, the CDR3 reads TGTGCCAGTAGCGAGGGGGTAGGTGGCTACACCTTC. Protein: CASSEGVGGYTF.

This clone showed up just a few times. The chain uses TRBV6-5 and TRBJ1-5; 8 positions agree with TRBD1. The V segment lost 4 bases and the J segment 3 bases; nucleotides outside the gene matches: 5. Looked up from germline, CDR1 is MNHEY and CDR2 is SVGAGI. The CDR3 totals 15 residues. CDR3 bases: TGTGCCAGCAGTTCCGGACAGGGACTCAATCAGCCCCAGCATTTT. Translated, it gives CASSSGQGLNQPQHF.

The CDR3 loop reads CASSSRGPAEAFF. For the CDR3, the DNA is TGTGCCAGCAGCTCCAGGGGACCCGCTGAAGCTTTCTTT. The chain combines TRBV7-2 with TRBJ1-1; D possibly corresponds to TRBD1 (6 bases). Between the trimmed V and J ends, which lost 4 bases and 6 bases, there was a span of 12 bases. CDR1 SGHTA and CDR2 FQGNSA come from the germline V gene. CDR3 length: 13 residues. Combining the CDR3 with reference TRBV7-2 and TRBJ1-1 gives the whole variable domain GAGVSQSPSNKVTEKGKDVELRCDPISGHTALYWYRQSLGQGLEFLIYFQGNSAPDKSGLPSDRFSAERTGGSVSTLTIQRTQQEDSAVYLCASSSRGPAEAFFGQGTRLTVV.

The CDR3 is CASSYDRSKNTEAFF. The CDR3 DNA sequence: TGTGCCAGCAGTTATGACAGGTCCAAGAACACTGAAGCTTTCTTT. The V gene is TRBV6-2 or TRBV6-3, the J gene TRBJ1-1, with D tentatively TRBD1 (6 bases). V lost 3 bases to trimming and J lost 1 base, with 12 bases between them. Germline V lookup: CDR1 MNHEY, CDR2 SVGEGT. This CDR3 is built from 15 residues.

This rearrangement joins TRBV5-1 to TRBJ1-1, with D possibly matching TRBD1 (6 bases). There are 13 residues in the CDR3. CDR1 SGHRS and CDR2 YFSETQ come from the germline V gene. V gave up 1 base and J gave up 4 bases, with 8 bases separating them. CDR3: CASSLTGSTEAFF. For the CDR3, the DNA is TGCGCCAGCAGCTTGACAGGGAGCACTGAAGCTTTCTTT.

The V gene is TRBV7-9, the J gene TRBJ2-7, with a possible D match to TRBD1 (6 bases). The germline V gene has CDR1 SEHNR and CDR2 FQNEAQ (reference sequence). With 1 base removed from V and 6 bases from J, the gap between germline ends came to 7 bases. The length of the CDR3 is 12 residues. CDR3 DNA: TGTGCCAGCAGCTTAGGGGGGCGCGAGCAGTACTTC. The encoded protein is CASSLGGREQYF.

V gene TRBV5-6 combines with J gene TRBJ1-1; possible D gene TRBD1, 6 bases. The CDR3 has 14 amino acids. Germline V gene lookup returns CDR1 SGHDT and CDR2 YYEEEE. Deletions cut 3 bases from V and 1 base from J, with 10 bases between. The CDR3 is CASSSQGTNTEAFF. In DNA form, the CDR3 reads TGTGCCAGCAGCTCACAGGGAACGAACACTGAAGCTTTCTTT.

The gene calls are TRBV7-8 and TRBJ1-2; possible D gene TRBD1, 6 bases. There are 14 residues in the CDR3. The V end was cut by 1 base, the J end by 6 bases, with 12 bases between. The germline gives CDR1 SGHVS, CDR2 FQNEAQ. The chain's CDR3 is CASSLDSRGDGYTF. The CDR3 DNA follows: TGTGCCAGCAGCTTAGACTCCAGGGGCGATGGCTACACCTTC.

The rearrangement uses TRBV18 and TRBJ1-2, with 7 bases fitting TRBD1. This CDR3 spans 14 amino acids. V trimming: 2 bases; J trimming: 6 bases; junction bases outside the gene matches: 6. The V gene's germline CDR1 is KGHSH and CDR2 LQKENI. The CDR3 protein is CASSPNPGGNGYTF. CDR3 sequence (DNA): TGTGCCAGCTCACCAAATCCAGGGGGGAATGGCTACACCTTC. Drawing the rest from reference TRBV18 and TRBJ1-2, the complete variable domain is NAGVMQNPRHLVRRRGQEARLRCSPMKGHSHVYWYRQLPEEGLKFMVYLQKENIIDESGMPKERFSAEFPKEGPSILRIQQVVRGDSAAYFCASSPNPGGNGYTFGSGTRLTVV.

CDR3 residues: CASSQERDRYNEQFF. The DNA of the CDR3 is TGCGCCAGCAGCCAGGAGCGGGACAGGTACAATGAGCAGTTCTTC. The chain links TRBV4-1 to TRBJ2-1; a possible D gene is TRBD1 (8 bases). Trimming shortened V by 3 bases and J by 4 bases, and 13 bases separated the two germline ends. Germline V gene data show CDR1 as MGHRA and CDR2 as YSYEKL. The CDR3 runs to 15 residues.

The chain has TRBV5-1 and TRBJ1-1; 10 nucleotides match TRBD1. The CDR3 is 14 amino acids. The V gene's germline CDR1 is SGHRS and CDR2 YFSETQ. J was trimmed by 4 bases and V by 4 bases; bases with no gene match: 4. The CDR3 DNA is TGCGCCAGCAGCCCCCGACAGGGGGCCACTGAAGCTTTCTTT. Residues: CASSPRQGATEAFF.

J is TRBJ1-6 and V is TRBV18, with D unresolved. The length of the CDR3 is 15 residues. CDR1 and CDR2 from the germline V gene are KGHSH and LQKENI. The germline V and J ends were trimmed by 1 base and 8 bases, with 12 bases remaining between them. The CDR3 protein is CASSPQQNGYSPLHF. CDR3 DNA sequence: TGTGCCAGCTCACCACAACAAAACGGGTATTCACCCCTCCACTTT.

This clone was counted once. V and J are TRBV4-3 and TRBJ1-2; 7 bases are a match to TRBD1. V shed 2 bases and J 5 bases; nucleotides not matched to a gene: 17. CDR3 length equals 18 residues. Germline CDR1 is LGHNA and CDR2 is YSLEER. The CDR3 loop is CASSQTFSAGGSVYGYTF. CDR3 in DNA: TGCGCCAGCAGCCAAACCTTCTCGGCAGGGGGTTCCGTTTATGGCTACACCTTC.

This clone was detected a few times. CDR3 residues: CASSPDARGNTEAFF. CDR3 coding DNA: TGTGCCAGCAGCCCCGATGCCAGGGGGAACACTGAAGCTTTCTTT. This sequence joins TRBV5-6 and TRBJ1-1; TRBD1 is a possible D gene (6 bases). The CDR3 sequence is 15 residues long. Germline V CDR1 and CDR2: SGHDT, YYEEEE. V dropped 4 bases and J dropped 1 base, with 14 bases sitting between them.

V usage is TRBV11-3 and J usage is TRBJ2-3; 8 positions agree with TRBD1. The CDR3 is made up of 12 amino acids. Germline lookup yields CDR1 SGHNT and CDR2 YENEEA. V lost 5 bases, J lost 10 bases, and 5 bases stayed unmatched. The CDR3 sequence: CASSQGAGPQYF. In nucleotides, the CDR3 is TGTGCCAGCAGCCAGGGGGCAGGTCCGCAGTATTTT.